The clone carrying this T cell receptor beta chain occurred a few times. The data derive from a study of control samples from healthy donors and cancer patients. Looked up from germline, CDR1 is MNHNS and CDR2 is SASEGT. Trimming left V 0 bases short and J 6 bases short, with 9 bases between. CDR3 length: 14 residues. The assay was immunoSEQ multiplex PCR, and TCRdb's table has in-frame clones only and misses some. The sample lists roughly 88,000 clones, about 82% occurring once. The chain has TRBV6-1 and TRBJ1-5; D perhaps matches TRBD1 (5 bases). Material: blood. The clonotype comes from a man aged 25-45 years in good health. This CDR3 is CASSEADGTQPQHF. The CDR3 bases are TGTGCCAGCAGTGAAGCTGACGGGACTCAGCCCCAGCATTTT.